This T cell receptor (beta chain) was found in a study of T cells in localized non-small cell lung cancer. Notes on the study in general: A higher density of T cells in blood coincided with extended overall survival. Uninvolved nearby lung showed the greatest T cell clonality, exceeding that found in tumor. Investigators sequenced only a single tumor region, leaving heterogeneity possible. Across samples, adjacent lung featured a median 57 of the top 100 tumor clones.

Regarding this clone: The antigen remains undetermined.

The assay was immunoSEQ multiplex PCR, and TCRdb's table has in-frame clones only and misses some. The table has 45,000 to 60,000 clones, approximately 83% seen once; the top ten hold just under 20%. The CDR3 sequence is 11 residues long. Trimming removed 5 bases at V and 8 bases at J, with 10 bases between. Germline V lookup: CDR1 DFQATT, CDR2 SNEGSKA (reference sequence). This specimen consisted of peripheral blood, obtained before any cancer treatment. The TCR comes from a female donor over 55 with stage II squamous cell lung carcinoma. The rearrangement uses TRBV20-1 and TRBJ2-4, with D uncertain. The CDR3 here is CSAPNIDIQYF. CDR3 nucleotide sequence: TGCAGTGCTCCGAACATTGACATTCAGTACTTC.